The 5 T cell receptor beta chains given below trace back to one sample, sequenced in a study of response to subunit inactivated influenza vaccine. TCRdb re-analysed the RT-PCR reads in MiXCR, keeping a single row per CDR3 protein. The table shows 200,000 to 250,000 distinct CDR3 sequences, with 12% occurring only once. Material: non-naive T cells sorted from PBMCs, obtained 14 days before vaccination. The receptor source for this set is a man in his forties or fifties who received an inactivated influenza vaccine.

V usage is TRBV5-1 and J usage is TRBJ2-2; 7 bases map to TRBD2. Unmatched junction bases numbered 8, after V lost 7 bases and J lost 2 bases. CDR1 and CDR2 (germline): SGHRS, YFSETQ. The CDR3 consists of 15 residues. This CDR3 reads CASVLGGANTGELFF. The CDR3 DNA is TGCGCCAGCGTCCTGGGAGGGGCCAACACCGGGGAGCTGTTTTTT.

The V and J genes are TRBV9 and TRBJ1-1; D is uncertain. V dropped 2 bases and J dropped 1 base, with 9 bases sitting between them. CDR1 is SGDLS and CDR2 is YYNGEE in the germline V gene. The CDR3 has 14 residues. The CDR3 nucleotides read TGTGCCAGCAGCGTGTCAGACGGGAACACTGAAGCTTTCTTT. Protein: CASSVSDGNTEAFF. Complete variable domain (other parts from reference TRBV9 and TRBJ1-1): DSGVTQTPKHLITATGQRVTLRCSPRSGDLSVYWYQQSLDQGLQFLIQYYNGEERAKGNILERFSAQQFPDLHSELNLSSLELGDSALYFCASSVSDGNTEAFFGQGTRLTVV.

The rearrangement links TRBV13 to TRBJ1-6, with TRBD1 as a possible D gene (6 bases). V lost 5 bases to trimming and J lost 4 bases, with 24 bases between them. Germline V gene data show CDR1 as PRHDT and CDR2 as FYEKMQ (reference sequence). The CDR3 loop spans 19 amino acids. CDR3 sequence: CASSRSQGRPQMYNSPLHF. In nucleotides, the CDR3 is TGTGCCAGCAGCCGGAGCCAGGGGAGGCCTCAAATGTATAATTCACCCCTCCACTTT.

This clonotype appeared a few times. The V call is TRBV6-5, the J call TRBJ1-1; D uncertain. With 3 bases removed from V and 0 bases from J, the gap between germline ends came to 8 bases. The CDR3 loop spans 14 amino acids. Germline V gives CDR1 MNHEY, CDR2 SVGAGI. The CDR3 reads CASSYRRLNTEAFF. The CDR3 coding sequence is TGTGCCAGCAGTTATCGGAGACTGAACACTGAAGCTTTCTTT.

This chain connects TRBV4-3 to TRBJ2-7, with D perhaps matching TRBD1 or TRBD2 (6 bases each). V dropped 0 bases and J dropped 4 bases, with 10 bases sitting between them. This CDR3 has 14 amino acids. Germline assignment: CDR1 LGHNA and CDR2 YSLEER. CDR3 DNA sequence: TGCGCCAGCAGCCAAGACGGGGGCCGATACGAGCAGTACTTC. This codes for CASSQDGGRYEQYF.